This TCR beta chain was sequenced for a study of cytomegalovirus exposure and HLA in healthy donors. Study at large: An earlier analysis identified 117 million unique TCR beta sequences in about 179 million T cells. Study findings and constraints: The authors judged a highly shared variant cluster likely a sequencing artifact.

Researchers ran the PCR with 60 Vbeta and 13 Jbeta primers. Data came from immunoSEQ multiplex PCR; TCRdb stores just in-frame clones and leaves some out. This table holds 72,000 or so clones, about 61% found once. In the case of this clone: What it recognizes is unknown.

Participants comprised healthy donors of bone marrow. The CDR3 extends over 16 amino acids. Trimming at V came to 10 bases and at J to 7 bases, leaving 17 bases not matched to a gene. Germline CDR1 is SEHNR and CDR2 is FQNEAQ (reference sequence). The sample comprised PBMCs. This TCR was recovered from a woman aged 45-60 years in good health and CMV-seronegative. The rearrangement joins TRBV7-9 to TRBJ2-1, with TRBD1 identical over 9 bases. The chain's CDR3 is CATEGVRDRVVNEQFF. CDR3 DNA: TGTGCCACCGAGGGGGTCCGGGACAGGGTCGTAAATGAGCAGTTCTTC.